Here is one T cell receptor (beta chain) with its context. The use of a sample-barcoded 5' primer and a J-beta primer mix characterized a second PCR of roughly 7 to 11 cycles. TCRdb independently ran MiXCR on the 5' RACE reads; one entry per CDR3 protein. In the table there are approximately 960,000 distinct CDR3 sequences, under 35% of which are singletons. The record originates from a study of blood T cells in healthy people across ages. Samples each yielded at least 5 micrograms of total RNA. V gave up 6 bases and J gave up 0 bases, with 8 bases separating them. The length of the CDR3 is 13 residues. Germline V gene lookup returns CDR1 SGHTA and CDR2 FQGNSA. The same sample was also studied in work on T cells of mothers and their children.

The sequence came from a woman aged 40 to 49 in good health. The sample was blood. The V gene is TRBV7-2, the J gene TRBJ1-2; D uncertain. CDR3 amino acids: CASRFDPNYGYTF. The DNA of the CDR3 is TGTGCCAGCAGGTTTGACCCTAACTATGGCTACACCTTC. Full variable domain (rest looked up from reference TRBV7-2 and TRBJ1-2): GAGVSQSPSNKVTEKGKDVELRCDPISGHTALYWYRQSLGQGLEFLIYFQGNSAPDKSGLPSDRFSAERTGGSVSTLTIQRTQQEDSAVYLCASRFDPNYGYTFGSGTRLTVV.